The entry that follows covers one T cell receptor beta chain sequence. Its antigen is not known. This entry comes from a study of persistence of HIV-infected CD4 T cells. Whole-study context: Antigen stimulation activated a lower proportion of cells, more of them memory, than anti-CD3/anti-CD28 stimulation.

This nonspecific control used anti-CD3/anti-CD28 bead stimulation of CD4+ T cells. Responding CD4+ T cells were sorted by upregulation of both CD40 ligand and CD69. Looked up from germline, CDR1 is SGHTA and CDR2 is FQGNSA. The J segment lost 9 bases and the V segment lost 0 bases, leaving 8 bases of the junction unmatched. The CDR3 sequence is 14 residues long. This was the immunoSEQ version 4 assay in survey mode. TCRdb's table, derived via immunoSEQ multiplex PCR, lists solely in-frame clones and lacks some. The table has tens of thousands of clones, roughly 89% seen once; the top ten hold about 1.3%.

The chain combines TRBV7-2 with TRBJ2-7, with 7 bases aligning to TRBD1. Source: CD4+ T cells sorted from PBMCs after roughly 20-hour stimulation, taken from a patient who received antiretroviral therapy. This sequence was found in an adult man with HIV who was CMV-seropositive. The CDR3 DNA sequence: TGTGCCAGCAGCTTAGCCCCAGAGGGGGCCGGGCAGTACTTC. This translates into CASSLAPEGAGQYF.